A single TCR beta chain is shown here with its context. Its antigen is currently unknown. Negative isolation yielded the CD8+ and CD4+ T cells, while FACS enriched the TEMRA cells. The data stem from a study of CD8 T cells in Susac syndrome. On the study more broadly: Sequenced Susac syndrome patients included roughly six with clinically active disease and eight in remission. Study results and caveats: The CD4+ T cell repertoires from Susac syndrome exhibited no clonal expansion.

It was with random hexamers that 0.5 to 1 ug RNA was reverse transcribed. TCRdb reprocessed the immunoSEQ multiplex PCR reads with MiXCR, giving one entry per CDR3 protein. The sample holds some 160,000 distinct CDR3 sequences, 94% seen once. Trimming left V 7 bases short and J 6 bases short, with 14 bases between. There are 13 residues in the CDR3. The germline V gene encodes CDR1 SGHRS and CDR2 YFSETQ. The sequence was obtained from a human donor with Susac syndrome. This rearrangement joins TRBV5-1 to TRBJ2-1; TRBD1 might be the D (5 bases). Sequencing was carried out using CD4+ T cells from PBMCs. The CDR3 is CASSSGQFNEQFF. The CDR3 coding sequence is TGCGCCAGCTCCTCAGGGCAATTCAATGAGCAGTTCTTC.